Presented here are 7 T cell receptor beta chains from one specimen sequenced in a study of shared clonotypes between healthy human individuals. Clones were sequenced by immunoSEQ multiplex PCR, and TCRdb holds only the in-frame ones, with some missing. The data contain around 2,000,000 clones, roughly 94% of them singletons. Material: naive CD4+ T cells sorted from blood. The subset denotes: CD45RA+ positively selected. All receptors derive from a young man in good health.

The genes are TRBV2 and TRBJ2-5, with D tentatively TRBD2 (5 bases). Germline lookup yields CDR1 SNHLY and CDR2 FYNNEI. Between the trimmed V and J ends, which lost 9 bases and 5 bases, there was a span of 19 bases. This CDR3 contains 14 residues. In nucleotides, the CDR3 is TGTGCCAGTCAATCTACTCGACCGGGGGAGACCCAGTACTTC. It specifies CASQSTRPGETQYF.

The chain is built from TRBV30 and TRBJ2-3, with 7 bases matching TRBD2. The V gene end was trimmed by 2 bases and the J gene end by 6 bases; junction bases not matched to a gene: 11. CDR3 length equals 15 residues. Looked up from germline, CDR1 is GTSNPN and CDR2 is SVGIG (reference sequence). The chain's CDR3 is CAWSSGLVNRDTQYF. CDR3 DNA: TGTGCCTGGAGTAGCGGACTAGTCAATAGGGATACGCAGTATTTT.

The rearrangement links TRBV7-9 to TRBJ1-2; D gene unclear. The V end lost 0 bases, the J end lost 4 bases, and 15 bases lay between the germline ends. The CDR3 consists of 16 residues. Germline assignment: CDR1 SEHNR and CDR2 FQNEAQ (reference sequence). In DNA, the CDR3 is TGTGCCAGCAGCTTAGCGTCCGGCTTATCGGGCTATGGCTACACCTTC. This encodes CASSLASGLSGYGYTF. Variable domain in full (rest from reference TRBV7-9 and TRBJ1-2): DTGVSQNPRHKITKRGQNVTFRCDPISEHNRLYWYRQTLGQGPEFLTYFQNEAQLEKSRLLSDRFSAERPKGSFSTLEIQRTEQGDSAMYLCASSLASGLSGYGYTFGSGTRLTVV.

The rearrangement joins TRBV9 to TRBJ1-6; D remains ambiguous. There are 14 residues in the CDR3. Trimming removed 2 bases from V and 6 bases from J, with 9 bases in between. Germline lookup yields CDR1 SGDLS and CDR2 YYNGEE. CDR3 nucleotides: TGTGCCAGCAGCGTTTCGACCAGTAATTCACCCCTCCACTTT. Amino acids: CASSVSTSNSPLHF.

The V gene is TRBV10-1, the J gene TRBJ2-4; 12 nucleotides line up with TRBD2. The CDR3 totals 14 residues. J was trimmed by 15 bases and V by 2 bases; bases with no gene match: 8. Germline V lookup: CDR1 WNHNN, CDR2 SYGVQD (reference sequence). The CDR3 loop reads CASSEQLAGGEVYF. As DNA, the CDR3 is TGCGCCAGCAGTGAGCAACTAGCGGGGGGCGAGGTGTACTTC.

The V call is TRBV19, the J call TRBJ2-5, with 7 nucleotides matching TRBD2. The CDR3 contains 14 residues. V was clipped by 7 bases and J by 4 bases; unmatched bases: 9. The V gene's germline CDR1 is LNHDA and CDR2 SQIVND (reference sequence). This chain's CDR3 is CASTGGRWVETQYF. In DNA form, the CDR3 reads TGTGCCAGTACCGGCGGGAGATGGGTAGAGACCCAGTACTTC.

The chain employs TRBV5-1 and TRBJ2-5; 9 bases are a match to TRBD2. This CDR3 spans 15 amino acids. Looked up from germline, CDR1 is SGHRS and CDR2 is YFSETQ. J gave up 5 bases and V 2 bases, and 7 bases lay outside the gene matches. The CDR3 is CASSLAGGSIETQYF. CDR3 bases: TGCGCCAGCAGCTTAGCGGGGGGAAGTATTGAGACCCAGTACTTC.